The clone carrying this T cell receptor (beta chain) was picked up many times. Its antigen is not known. Amplified regions were TCR beta CDR3 sequences from RNA transcripts. When the TCR CDR3 underwent first-round RT-PCR, the HTBI primer set was used. MiXCR was run by TCRdb on the multiplex PCR reads, yielding one entry per CDR3 protein. This sample has 700,000 or so distinct CDR3 sequences, with around 15% found just once. These data originate in a study of T cells in Graves' hyperthyroidism and ophthalmopathy. In germline, CDR1 is SGHTA, CDR2 FQGTGA. Trimming removed 1 base from V and 2 bases from J, with 11 bases in between. The length of the CDR3 is 15 residues. Study conclusions and caveats: In the blood, most expanded thyroid clonotypes above 0.001 appeared as well.

This clonotype originated in a woman aged 50 to 60 with Graves' ophthalmopathy. The J gene is TRBJ1-1, the V gene TRBV7-3; D gene uncertain. Sequenced material: blood. CDR3: CASSLNRAPNTEAFF. The CDR3 DNA reads TGTGCCAGCAGCTTAAATCGGGCACCTAACACTGAAGCTTTCTTT. The entire variable domain, with the rest obtained from reference TRBV7-3 and TRBJ1-1, is as follows: GAGVSQTPSNKVTEKGKYVELRCDPISGHTALYWYRQSLGQGPEFLIYFQGTGAADDSGLPNDRFFAVRPEGSVSTLKIQRTERGDSAVYLCASSLNRAPNTEAFFGQGTRLTVV.